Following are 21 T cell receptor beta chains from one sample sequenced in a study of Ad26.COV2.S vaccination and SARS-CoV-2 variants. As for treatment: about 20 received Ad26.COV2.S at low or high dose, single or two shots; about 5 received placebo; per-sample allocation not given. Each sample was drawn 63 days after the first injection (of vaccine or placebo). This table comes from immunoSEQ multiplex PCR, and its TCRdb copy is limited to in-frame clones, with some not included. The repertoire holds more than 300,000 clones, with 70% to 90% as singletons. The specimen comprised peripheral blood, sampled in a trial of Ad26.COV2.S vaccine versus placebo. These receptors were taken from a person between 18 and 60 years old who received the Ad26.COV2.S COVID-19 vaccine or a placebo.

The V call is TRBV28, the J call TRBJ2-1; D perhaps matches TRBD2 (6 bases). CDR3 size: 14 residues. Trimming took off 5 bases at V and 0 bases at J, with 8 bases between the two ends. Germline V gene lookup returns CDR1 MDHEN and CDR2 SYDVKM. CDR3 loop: CASSDGSSYNEQFF. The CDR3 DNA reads TGTGCCAGCAGTGACGGGAGCTCCTACAATGAGCAGTTCTTC.

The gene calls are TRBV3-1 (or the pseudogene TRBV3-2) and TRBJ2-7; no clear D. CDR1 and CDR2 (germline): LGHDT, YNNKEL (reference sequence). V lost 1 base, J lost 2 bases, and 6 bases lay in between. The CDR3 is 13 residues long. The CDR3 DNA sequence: TGTGCCAGCAGCCAAGCAGCCCCCTACGAGCAGTACTTC. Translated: CASSQAAPYEQYF.

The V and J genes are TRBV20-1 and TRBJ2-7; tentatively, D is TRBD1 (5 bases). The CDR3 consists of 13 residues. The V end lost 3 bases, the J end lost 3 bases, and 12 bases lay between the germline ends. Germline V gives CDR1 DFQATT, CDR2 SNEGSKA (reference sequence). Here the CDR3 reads CSASGAEFYEQYF. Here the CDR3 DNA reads TGCAGTGCTAGTGGGGCAGAGTTCTACGAGCAGTACTTC.

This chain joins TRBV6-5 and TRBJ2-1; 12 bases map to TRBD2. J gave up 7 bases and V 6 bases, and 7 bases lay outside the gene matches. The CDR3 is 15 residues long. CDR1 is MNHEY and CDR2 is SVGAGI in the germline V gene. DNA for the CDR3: TGTGCCAGCAGGTCGTCTAGCGGGAGGGGTAATGAGCAGTTCTTC. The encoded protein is CASRSSSGRGNEQFF.

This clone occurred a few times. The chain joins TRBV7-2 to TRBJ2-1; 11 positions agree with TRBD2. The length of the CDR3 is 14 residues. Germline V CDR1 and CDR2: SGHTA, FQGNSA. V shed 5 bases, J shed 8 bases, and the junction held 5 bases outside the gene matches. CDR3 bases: TGTGCCAGCAGCCCTCCGGGACTAGCGGATGAGCAGTTCTTC. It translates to CASSPPGLADEQFF.

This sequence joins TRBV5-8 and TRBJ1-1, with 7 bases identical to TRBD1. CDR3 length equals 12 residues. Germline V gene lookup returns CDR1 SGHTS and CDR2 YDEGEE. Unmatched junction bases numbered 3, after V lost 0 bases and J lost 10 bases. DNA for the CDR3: TGTGCCAGCAGCTTGGGACAGGGCTCAGCTTTCTTT. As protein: CASSLGQGSAFF.

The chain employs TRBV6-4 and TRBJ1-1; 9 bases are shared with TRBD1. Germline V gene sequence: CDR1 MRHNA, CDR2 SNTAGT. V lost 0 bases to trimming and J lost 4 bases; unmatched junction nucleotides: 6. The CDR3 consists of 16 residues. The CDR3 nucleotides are TGTGCCAGCAGTGACTCGGGACAGGGCTACATCACTGAAGCTTTCTTT. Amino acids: CASSDSGQGYITEAFF.

The CDR3 here is CASRPGLAGNEQFF. The CDR3 DNA reads TGTGCCAGCAGGCCAGGACTAGCGGGGAATGAGCAGTTCTTC. The V call is TRBV2, the J call TRBJ2-1, with 12 bases lining up with TRBD2. The ends lost 6 bases at V and 7 bases at J; junction bases unmatched: 4. Germline V gene sequence: CDR1 SNHLY, CDR2 FYNNEI. This CDR3 contains 14 residues.

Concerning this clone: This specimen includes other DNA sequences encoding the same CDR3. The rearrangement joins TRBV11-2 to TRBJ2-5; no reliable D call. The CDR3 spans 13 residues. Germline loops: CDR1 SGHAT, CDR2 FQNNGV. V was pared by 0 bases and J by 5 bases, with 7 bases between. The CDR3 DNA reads TGTGCCAGCAGCTTAGATCTACGGGAGACCCAGTACTTC. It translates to CASSLDLRETQYF.

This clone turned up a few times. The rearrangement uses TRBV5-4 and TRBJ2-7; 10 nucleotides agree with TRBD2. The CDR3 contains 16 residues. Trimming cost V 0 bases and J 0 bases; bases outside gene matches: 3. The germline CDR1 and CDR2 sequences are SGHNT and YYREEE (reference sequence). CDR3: CASSLDSGGRSYEQYF. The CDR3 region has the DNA TGTGCCAGCAGCTTGGATAGCGGGGGGCGCTCCTACGAGCAGTACTTC.

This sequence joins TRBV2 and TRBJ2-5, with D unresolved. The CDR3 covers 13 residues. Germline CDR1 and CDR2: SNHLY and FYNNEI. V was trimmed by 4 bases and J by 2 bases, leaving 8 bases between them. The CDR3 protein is CASSVGPQETQYF. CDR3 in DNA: TGTGCCAGCAGTGTCGGGCCTCAAGAGACCCAGTACTTC.

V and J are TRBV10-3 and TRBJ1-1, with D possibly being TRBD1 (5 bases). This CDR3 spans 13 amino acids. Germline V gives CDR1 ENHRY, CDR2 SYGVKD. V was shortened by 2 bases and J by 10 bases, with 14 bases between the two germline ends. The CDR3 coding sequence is TGTGCCATCAGTGAGGTGGAGGGAACAGGAGCTTTCTTT. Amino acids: CAISEVEGTGAFF.

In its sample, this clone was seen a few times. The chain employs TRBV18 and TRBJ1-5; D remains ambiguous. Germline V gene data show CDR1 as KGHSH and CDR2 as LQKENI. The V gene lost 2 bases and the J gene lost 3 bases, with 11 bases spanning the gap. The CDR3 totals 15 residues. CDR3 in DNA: TGTGCCAGCTCACCAAGGACGGCGGTCAATCAGCCCCAGCATTTT. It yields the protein CASSPRTAVNQPQHF.

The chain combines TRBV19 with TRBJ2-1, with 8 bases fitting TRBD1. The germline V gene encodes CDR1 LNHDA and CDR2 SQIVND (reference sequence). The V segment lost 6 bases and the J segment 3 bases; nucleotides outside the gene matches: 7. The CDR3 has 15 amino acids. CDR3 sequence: CASRADRGNYNEQFF. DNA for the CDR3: TGTGCCAGTAGGGCCGACAGGGGAAACTACAATGAGCAGTTCTTC.

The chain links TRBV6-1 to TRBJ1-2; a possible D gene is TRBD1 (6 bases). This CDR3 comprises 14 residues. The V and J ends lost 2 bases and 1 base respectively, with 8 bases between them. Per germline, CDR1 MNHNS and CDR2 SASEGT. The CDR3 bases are TGTGCCAGCAGTGAACAACAGGGTAACTATGGCTACACCTTC. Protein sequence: CASSEQQGNYGYTF.

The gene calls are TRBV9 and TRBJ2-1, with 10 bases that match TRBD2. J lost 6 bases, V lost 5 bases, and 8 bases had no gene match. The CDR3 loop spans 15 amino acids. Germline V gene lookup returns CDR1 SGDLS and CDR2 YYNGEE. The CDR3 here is CASSRSGRAINEQFF. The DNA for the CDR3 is TGTGCCAGCAGTCGAAGCGGGAGGGCGATCAATGAGCAGTTCTTC.

The CDR3 DNA sequence: TGCGCCAGCAGCCAAGCGGGGGCGGGAAGCAATCAGCCCCAGCATTTT. This sequence encodes CASSQAGAGSNQPQHF. V usage is TRBV4-1 and J usage is TRBJ1-5; D possibly corresponds to TRBD1 (6 bases). The germline V and J ends were trimmed by 1 base and 1 base, with 11 bases remaining between them. This CDR3 spans 16 amino acids. Looked up from germline, CDR1 is MGHRA and CDR2 is YSYEKL.

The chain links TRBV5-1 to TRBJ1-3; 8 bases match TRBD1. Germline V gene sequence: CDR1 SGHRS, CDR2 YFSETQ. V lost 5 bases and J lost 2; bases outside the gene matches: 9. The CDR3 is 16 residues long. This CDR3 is CASSLMTGATGNTIYF. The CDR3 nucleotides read TGCGCCAGCAGTTTAATGACAGGGGCCACTGGAAACACCATATATTTT.

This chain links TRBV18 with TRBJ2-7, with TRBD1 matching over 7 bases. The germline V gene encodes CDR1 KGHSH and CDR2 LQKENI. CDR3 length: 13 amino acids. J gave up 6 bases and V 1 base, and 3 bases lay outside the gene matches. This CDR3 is CASSPQGAPEQYF. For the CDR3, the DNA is TGTGCCAGCTCACCACAGGGGGCCCCCGAGCAGTACTTC.

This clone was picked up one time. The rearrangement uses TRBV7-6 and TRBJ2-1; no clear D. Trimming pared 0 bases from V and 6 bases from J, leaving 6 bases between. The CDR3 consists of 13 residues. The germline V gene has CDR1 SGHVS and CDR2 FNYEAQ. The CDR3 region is CASSLAVVNEQFF. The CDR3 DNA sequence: TGTGCCAGCAGCTTAGCGGTGGTCAATGAGCAGTTCTTC.

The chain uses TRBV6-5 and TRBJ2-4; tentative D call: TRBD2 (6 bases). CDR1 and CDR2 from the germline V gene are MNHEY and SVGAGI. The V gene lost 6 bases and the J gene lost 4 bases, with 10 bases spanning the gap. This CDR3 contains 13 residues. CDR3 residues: CASREGPKNIQYF. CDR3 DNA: TGTGCCAGCAGGGAGGGACCAAAAAACATTCAGTACTTC.